A selection of T cell receptor beta chains follows, all from one sample in a study of Ad26.COV2.S vaccination and SARS-CoV-2 variants. TCRdb's copy holds only in-frame clones and misses some; the assay was immunoSEQ multiplex PCR. Among about 400,000 clones, roughly 90% were seen once, and the ten largest hold more than 1.5%. This sample comprised peripheral blood, obtained in a trial of Ad26.COV2.S vaccine versus placebo. Receptor source: a person between 18 and 65 years old who received the Ad26.COV2.S COVID-19 vaccine or a placebo. The CDR3 runs from the conserved cysteine through the conserved F or W. The order of the fields is CDR3 length, J gene, D gene, V gene, clone size, CDR3 DNA, CDR3 protein. A D gene is named only where the DNA matches it firmly. Clone size is not always given. Where it is, it says once, few, many or a class for expanded clones.

cdr3_length: 14; j_call: TRBJ1-2; d_call: -; v_call: TRBV27; clone_size: few; cdr3_nt: TGTGCCAGCTGGCCGGGACTCCTCGCCTTTGGCTACACCTTC; cdr3_aa: CASWPGLLAFGYTF
cdr3_length: 13; j_call: TRBJ1-1; d_call: -; v_call: TRBV6-2/TRBV6-3; clone_size: -; cdr3_nt: TGTGCCAGCAGTTACAGTGGGAGGACTGAAGCTTTCTTT; cdr3_aa: CASSYSGRTEAFF
cdr3_length: 15; j_call: TRBJ2-7; d_call: -; v_call: TRBV4-1; clone_size: -; cdr3_nt: TGCGCCAGCAGCCAAGACGCGACAGGCTTAAACGAGCAGTACTTC; cdr3_aa: CASSQDATGLNEQYF
cdr3_length: 15; j_call: TRBJ2-7; d_call: TRBD2; v_call: TRBV7-6; clone_size: -; cdr3_nt: TGTGCCAGCAGCTTTGGCGGGGGAAGCTCCTACGAGCAGTACTTC; cdr3_aa: CASSFGGGSSYEQYF
cdr3_length: 13; j_call: TRBJ1-1; d_call: TRBD1; v_call: TRBV7-2; clone_size: -; cdr3_nt: TGTGCCAGCAGTCCCGGGACAGGGGGCTATGCTTTCTTT; cdr3_aa: CASSPGTGGYAFF
cdr3_length: 13; j_call: TRBJ2-7; d_call: -; v_call: TRBV14; clone_size: few; cdr3_nt: TGTGCCAGCAGCCAAGTTTGGGCCTACGAGCAGTACTTC; cdr3_aa: CASSQVWAYEQYF
cdr3_length: 15; j_call: TRBJ1-6; d_call: -; v_call: TRBV3-1/TRBV3-2; clone_size: -; cdr3_nt: TGTGCCAGCAGCCAAGCTCGGCAGGGAACTTCACCCCTCCACTTT; cdr3_aa: CASSQARQGTSPLHF
cdr3_length: 16; j_call: TRBJ2-7; d_call: -; v_call: TRBV4-3; clone_size: -; cdr3_nt: TGCGCCAGCAGCCAAGATAGGGGCGGCAGCTCCTACGAGCAGTACTTC; cdr3_aa: CASSQDRGGSSYEQYF
cdr3_length: 14; j_call: TRBJ1-3; d_call: -; v_call: TRBV5-1; clone_size: few; cdr3_nt: TGCGCCAGCAGCTTAACAGGGATCGGAAACACCATATATTTT; cdr3_aa: CASSLTGIGNTIYF
cdr3_length: 15; j_call: TRBJ2-7; d_call: TRBD1; v_call: TRBV5-4; clone_size: -; cdr3_nt: TGTGCCAGCAGCCCCTGGACAGGGAGTTTCTACGAGCAGTACTTC; cdr3_aa: CASSPWTGSFYEQYF
cdr3_length: 12; j_call: TRBJ1-5; d_call: -; v_call: TRBV12-3/TRBV12-4; clone_size: -; cdr3_nt: TGTGCCAGCAGTTTTAGGGGTCAGCCCCAGCATTTT; cdr3_aa: CASSFRGQPQHF
cdr3_length: 14; j_call: TRBJ1-6; d_call: -; v_call: TRBV5-4; clone_size: -; cdr3_nt: TGTGCCAGCAGCTTGAAGGGGGACTATTCACCCCTCCACTTT; cdr3_aa: CASSLKGDYSPLHF
cdr3_length: 14; j_call: TRBJ2-3; d_call: -; v_call: TRBV14; clone_size: few; cdr3_nt: TGTGCCAGCAGCCCTCTCGGACCTGCAGATACGCAGTATTTT; cdr3_aa: CASSPLGPADTQYF
cdr3_length: 17; j_call: TRBJ1-3; d_call: -; v_call: TRBV4-1; clone_size: -; cdr3_nt: TGCGCCAGCAGCCAAGTTCGCGAGGACCGCTCTGGAAACACCATATATTTT; cdr3_aa: CASSQVREDRSGNTIYF
cdr3_length: 15; j_call: TRBJ2-7; d_call: -; v_call: TRBV4-1; clone_size: -; cdr3_nt: TGCGCCAGCAGCCAAGATATGGCCGGAGACTACGAGCAGTACTTC; cdr3_aa: CASSQDMAGDYEQYF
cdr3_length: 14; j_call: TRBJ2-1; d_call: TRBD2; v_call: TRBV30; clone_size: -; cdr3_nt: TGTGCCTGGAGTGGTGGCGGGGGGGTCAATGAGCAGTTCTTC; cdr3_aa: CAWSGGGGVNEQFF